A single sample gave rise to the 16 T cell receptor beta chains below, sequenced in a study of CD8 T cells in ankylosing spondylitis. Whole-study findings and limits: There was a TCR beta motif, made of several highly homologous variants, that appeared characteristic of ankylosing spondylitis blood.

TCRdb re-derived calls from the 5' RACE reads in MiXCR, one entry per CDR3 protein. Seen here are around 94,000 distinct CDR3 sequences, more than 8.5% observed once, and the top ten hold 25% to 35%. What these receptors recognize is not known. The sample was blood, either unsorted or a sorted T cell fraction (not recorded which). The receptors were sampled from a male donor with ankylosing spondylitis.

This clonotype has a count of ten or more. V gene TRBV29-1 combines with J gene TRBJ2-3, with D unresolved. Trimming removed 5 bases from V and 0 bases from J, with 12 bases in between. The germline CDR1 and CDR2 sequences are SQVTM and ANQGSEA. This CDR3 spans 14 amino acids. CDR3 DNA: TGCAGCGTTATCCGGGCCTATAGCACAGATACGCAGTATTTT. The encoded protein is CSVIRAYSTDTQYF.

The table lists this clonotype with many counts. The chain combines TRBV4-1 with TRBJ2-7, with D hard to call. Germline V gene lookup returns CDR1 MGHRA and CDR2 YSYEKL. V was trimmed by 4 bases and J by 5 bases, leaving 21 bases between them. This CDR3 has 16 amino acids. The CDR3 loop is CASSPRPLGINDEQYV. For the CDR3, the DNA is TGCGCCAGCAGCCCCCGGCCTTTAGGAATCAACGACGAGCAGTACGTC.

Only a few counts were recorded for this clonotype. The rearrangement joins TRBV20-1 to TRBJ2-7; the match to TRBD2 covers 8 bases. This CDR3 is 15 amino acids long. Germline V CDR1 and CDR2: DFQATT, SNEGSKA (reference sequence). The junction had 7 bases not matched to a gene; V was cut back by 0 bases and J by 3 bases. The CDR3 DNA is TGCAGTGCTAGAGATAGAAGCGGGAGATTCTACGAGCAGTACTTC. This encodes CSARDRSGRFYEQYF.

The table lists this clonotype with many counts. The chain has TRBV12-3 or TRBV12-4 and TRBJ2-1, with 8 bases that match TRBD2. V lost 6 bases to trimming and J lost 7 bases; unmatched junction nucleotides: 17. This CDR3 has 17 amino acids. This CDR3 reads CASRPGVAGLGRNEQFF. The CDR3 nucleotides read TGTGCCAGCAGACCCGGAGTAGCGGGACTGGGAAGGAATGAGCAGTTCTTC.

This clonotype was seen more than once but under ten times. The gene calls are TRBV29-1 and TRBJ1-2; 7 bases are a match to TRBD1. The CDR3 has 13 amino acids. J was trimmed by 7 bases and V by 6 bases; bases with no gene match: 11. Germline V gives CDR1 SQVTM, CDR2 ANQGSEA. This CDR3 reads CSVDQGVRLGYTF. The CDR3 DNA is TGCAGCGTGGATCAGGGGGTCAGGCTTGGCTACACCTTC.

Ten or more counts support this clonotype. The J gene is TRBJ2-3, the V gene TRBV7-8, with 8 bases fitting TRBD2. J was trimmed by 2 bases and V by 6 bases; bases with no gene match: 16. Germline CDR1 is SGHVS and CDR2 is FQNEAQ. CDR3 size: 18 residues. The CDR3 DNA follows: TGTGCCAGCAGTTCATCTGGAACAATACTAGCGGCCACAGATACGCAGTATTTT. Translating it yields CASSSSGTILAATDTQYF.

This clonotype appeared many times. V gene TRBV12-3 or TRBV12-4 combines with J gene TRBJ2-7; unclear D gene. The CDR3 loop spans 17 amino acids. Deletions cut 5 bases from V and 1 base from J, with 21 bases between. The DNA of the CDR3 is TGTGCCAGCAGTCTGTCGCTGCCAGCAGAATTTTCCTACGAGCAGTACTTC. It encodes CASSLSLPAEFSYEQYF.

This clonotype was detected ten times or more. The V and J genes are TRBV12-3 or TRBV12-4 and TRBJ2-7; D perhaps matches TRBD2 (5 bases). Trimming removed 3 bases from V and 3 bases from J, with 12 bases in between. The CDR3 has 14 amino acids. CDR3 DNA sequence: TGTGCCAGCAGTTTCGGGCGGGTTAACTACGAGCAGTACTTC. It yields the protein CASSFGRVNYEQYF.

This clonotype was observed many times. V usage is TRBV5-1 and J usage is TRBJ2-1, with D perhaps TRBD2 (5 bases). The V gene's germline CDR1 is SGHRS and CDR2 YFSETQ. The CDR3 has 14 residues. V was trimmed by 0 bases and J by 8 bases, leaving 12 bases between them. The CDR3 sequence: CASSLEWESHEQFF. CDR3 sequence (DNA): TGCGCCAGCAGCTTGGAGTGGGAGTCCCATGAGCAGTTCTTC.

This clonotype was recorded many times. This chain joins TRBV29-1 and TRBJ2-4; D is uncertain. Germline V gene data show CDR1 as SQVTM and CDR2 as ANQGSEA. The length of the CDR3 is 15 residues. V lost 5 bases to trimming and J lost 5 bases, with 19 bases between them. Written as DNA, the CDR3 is TGCAGCGTTCTATCTCTCGGGTTTACGGAAAACATTCAGTACTTC. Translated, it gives CSVLSLGFTENIQYF.

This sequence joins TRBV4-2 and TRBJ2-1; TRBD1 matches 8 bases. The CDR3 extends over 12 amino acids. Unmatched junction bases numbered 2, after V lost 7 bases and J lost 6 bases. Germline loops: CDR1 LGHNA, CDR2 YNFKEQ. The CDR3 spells CASTDRANEQFF. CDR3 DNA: TGTGCCAGCACGGACAGGGCCAATGAGCAGTTCTTC.

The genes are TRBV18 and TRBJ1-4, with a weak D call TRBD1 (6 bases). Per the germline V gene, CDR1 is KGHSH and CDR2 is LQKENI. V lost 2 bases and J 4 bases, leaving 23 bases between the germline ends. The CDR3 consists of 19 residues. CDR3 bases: TGTGCCAGCTCACCATTAAGGGGGTCCTTCGAAGAAGGTAATGAAAAACTGTTTTTT. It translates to CASSPLRGSFEEGNEKLFF. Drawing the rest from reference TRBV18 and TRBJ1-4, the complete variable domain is NAGVMQNPRHLVRRRGQEARLRCSPMKGHSHVYWYRQLPEEGLKFMVYLQKENIIDESGMPKERFSAEFPKEGPSILRIQQVVRGDSAAYFCASSPLRGSFEEGNEKLFFGSGTQLSVL.

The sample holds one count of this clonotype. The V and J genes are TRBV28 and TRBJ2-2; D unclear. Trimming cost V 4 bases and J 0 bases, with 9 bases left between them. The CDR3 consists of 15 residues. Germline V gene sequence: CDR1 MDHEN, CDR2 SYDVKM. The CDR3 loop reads CASSSRISNTGELFF. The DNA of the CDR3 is TGTGCCAGCAGTTCCCGGATATCGAACACCGGGGAGCTGTTTTTT. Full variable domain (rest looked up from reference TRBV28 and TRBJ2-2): DVKVTQSSRYLVKRTGEKVFLECVQDMDHENMFWYRQDPGLGLRLIYFSYDVKMKEKGDIPEGYSVSREKKERFSLILESASTNQTSMYLCASSSRISNTGELFFGEGSRLTVL.

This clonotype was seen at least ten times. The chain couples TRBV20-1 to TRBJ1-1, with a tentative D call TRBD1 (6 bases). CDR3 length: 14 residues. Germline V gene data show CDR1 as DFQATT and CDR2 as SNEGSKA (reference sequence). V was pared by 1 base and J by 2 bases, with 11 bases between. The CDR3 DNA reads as TGCAGTGCTAGAGCGGGGGGCTATAACACTGAAGCTTTCTTT. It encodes CSARAGGYNTEAFF.

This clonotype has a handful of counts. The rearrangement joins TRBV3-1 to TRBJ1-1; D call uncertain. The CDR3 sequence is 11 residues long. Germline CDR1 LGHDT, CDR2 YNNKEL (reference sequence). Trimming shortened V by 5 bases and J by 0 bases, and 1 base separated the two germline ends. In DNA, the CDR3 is TGTGCCAGCAGCGTGAACACTGAAGCTTTCTTT. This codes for CASSVNTEAFF.

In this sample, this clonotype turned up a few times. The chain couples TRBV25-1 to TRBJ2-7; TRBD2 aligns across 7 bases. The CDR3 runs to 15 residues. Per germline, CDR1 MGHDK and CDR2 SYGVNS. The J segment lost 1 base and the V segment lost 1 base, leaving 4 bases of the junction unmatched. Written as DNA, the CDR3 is TGTGCCAGCAGTGAATTTGCGGGAGCTTCCTACGAGCAGTACTTC. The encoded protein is CASSEFAGASYEQYF.